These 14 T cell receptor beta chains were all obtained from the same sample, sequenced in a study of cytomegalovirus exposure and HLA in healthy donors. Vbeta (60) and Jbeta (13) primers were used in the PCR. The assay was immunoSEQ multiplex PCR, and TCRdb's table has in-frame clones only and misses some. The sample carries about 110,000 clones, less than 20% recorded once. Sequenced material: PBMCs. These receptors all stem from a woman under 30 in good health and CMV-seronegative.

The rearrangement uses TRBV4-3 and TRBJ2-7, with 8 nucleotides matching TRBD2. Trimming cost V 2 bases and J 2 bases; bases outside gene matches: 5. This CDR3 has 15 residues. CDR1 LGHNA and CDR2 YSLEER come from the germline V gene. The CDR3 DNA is TGCGCCAGCAGCCAAAGGGGCGGGGGGCCCTACGAGCAGTACTTC. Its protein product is CASSQRGGGPYEQYF.

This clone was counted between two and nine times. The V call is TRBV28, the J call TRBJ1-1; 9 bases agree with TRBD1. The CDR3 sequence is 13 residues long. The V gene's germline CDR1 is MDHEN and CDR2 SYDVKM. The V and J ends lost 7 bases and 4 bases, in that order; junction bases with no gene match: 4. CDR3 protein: CASKGQGVTEAFF. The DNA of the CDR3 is TGTGCCAGCAAGGGACAGGGAGTCACTGAAGCTTTCTTT.

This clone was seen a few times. The CDR3 loop is CASSLQFPPGLAELSYEQYF. The CDR3 bases are TGCGCCAGCAGCCTCCAGTTTCCCCCGGGACTAGCGGAGCTCTCCTACGAGCAGTACTTC. V is TRBV4-1 and J is TRBJ2-7, with 11 bases that match TRBD2. CDR1 and CDR2 from the germline V gene are MGHRA and YSYEKL. The CDR3 runs 20 residues. The junction had 17 bases not matched to a gene; V was cut back by 4 bases and J by 0 bases.

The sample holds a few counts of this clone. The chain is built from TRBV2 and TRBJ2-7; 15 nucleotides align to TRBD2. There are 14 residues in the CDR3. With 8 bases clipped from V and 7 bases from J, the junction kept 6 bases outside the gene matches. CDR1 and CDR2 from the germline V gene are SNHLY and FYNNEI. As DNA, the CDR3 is TGTGCCAGCGTTCCCGGGACTAGCGGGGGGGAGCAGTACTTC. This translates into CASVPGTSGGEQYF.

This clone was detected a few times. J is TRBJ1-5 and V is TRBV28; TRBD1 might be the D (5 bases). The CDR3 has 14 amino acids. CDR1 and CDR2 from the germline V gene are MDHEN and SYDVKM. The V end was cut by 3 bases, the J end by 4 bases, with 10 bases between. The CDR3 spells CASSFGGENQPQHF. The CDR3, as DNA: TGTGCCAGCAGTTTCGGGGGGGAGAATCAGCCCCAGCATTTT.

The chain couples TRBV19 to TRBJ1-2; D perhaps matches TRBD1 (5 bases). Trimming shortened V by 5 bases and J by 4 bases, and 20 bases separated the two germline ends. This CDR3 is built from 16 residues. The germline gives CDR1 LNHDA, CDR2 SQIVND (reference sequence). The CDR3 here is CASSLGGTQAAYGYTF. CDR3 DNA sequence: TGTGCCAGTAGTTTGGGGGGAACGCAGGCCGCCTATGGCTACACCTTC.

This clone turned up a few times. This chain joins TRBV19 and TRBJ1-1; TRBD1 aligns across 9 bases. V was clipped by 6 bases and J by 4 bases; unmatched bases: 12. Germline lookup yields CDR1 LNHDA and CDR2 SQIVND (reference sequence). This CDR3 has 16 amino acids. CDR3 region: CASSLLGGTGTTEAFF. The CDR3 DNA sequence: TGTGCCAGTAGCCTACTCGGGGGGACAGGGACCACTGAAGCTTTCTTT.

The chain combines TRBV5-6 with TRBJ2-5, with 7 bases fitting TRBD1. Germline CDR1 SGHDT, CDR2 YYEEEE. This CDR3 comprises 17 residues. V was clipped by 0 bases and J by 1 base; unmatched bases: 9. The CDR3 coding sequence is TGTGCCAGCAGCTTGGCGTGGTTTGGACAGGCCCAAGAGACCCAGTACTTC. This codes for CASSLAWFGQAQETQYF.

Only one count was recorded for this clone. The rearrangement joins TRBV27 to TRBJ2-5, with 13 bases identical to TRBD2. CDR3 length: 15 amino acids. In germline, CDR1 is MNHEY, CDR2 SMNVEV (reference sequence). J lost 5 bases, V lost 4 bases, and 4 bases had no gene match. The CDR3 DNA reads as TGTGCCAGCAGTTCACTAGCGGGAGGGAAGGAGACCCAGTACTTC. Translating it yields CASSSLAGGKETQYF.

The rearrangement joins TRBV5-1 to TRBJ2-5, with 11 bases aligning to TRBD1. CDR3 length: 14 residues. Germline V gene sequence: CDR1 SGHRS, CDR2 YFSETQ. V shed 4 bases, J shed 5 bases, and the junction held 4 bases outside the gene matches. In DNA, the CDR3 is TGCGCCAGCAGCCCCGGGACAGGGGGGGAGACCCAGTACTTC. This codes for CASSPGTGGETQYF. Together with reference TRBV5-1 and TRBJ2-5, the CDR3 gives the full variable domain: KAGVTQTPRYLIKTRGQQVTLSCSPISGHRSVSWYQQTPGQGLQFLFEYFSETQRNKGNFPGRFSGRQFSNSRSEMNVSTLELGDSALYLCASSPGTGGETQYFGPGTRLLVL.

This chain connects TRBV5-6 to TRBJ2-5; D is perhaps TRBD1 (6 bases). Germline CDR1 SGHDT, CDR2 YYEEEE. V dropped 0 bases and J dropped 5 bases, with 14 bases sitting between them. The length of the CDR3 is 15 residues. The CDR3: CASSLGGPPRETQYF. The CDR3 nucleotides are TGTGCCAGCAGCTTGGGGGGGCCCCCCCGGGAGACCCAGTACTTC.

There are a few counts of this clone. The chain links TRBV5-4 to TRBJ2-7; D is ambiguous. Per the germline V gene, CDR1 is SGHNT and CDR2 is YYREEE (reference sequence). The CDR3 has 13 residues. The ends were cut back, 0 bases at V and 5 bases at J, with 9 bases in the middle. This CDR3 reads CASSLVGMDEQYF. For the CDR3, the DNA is TGTGCCAGCAGCTTGGTGGGCATGGACGAGCAGTACTTC.

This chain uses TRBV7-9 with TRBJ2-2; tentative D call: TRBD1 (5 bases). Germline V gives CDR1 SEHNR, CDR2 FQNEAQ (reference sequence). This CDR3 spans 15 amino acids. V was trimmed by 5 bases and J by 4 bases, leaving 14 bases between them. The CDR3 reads CASSIDSLTTGELFF. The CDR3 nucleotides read TGTGCCAGCAGCATAGACAGCCTAACCACCGGGGAGCTGTTTTTT.

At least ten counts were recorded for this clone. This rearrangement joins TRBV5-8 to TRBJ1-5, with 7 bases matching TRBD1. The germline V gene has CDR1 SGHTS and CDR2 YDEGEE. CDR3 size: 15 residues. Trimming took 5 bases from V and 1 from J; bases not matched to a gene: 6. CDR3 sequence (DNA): TGTGCCAGCAGTCCCACAGGGGACAGCAATCAGCCCCAGCATTTT. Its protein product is CASSPTGDSNQPQHF.